The 18 T cell receptor beta chains below were found in one sample sequenced in a study of OX40 agonist ivuxolimab in advanced cancers. Assay: immunoSEQ multiplex PCR; the TCRdb copy retains only in-frame clones and omits some. Among about 73,000 clones listed, about 86% were seen once. Material: CD4+ or CD8+ T cells sorted from blood, obtained in a trial of the OX40 agonist ivuxolimab. Receptors were obtained from an adult with an advanced solid tumor such as melanoma, head and neck, liver or kidney cancer.

This clone was picked up one time. V gene TRBV5-1 combines with J gene TRBJ2-1; a possible D gene is TRBD1 (5 bases). V lost 1 base and J 3 bases, leaving 8 bases between the germline ends. The CDR3 is made up of 14 amino acids. Germline V gene lookup returns CDR1 SGHRS and CDR2 YFSETQ. This chain's CDR3 is CASSLRRVYNEQFF. In DNA, the CDR3 is TGCGCCAGCAGCTTGCGCAGGGTCTACAATGAGCAGTTCTTC.

The CDR3 DNA follows: TGTGCCAGCAGAAAAAACCGGGACAGGTATCACTCTGGGGCCAACGTCCTGACTTTC. Translating gives CASRKNRDRYHSGANVLTF. The gene calls are TRBV5-8 and TRBJ2-6, with 8 positions matching TRBD1. Germline lookup yields CDR1 SGHTS and CDR2 YDEGEE. The J segment lost 0 bases and the V segment lost 5 bases, leaving 13 bases of the junction unmatched. The CDR3 sequence is 19 residues long.

This chain joins TRBV20-1 and TRBJ1-1; no clear D. The V gene's germline CDR1 is DFQATT and CDR2 SNEGSKA (reference sequence). The length of the CDR3 is 11 residues. V was shortened by 3 bases and J by 7 bases, with 9 bases between the two germline ends. The CDR3 coding sequence is TGCAGTGCTAGTTCCTGGGGTGAAGCTTTCTTT. It is translated as CSASSWGEAFF.

The chain carries TRBV4-3 and TRBJ1-1; 7 bases are a match to TRBD1. The ends lost 4 bases at V and 7 bases at J; junction bases unmatched: 12. Germline assignment: CDR1 LGHNA and CDR2 YSLEER. CDR3 size: 15 residues. The CDR3 DNA follows: TGCGCCAGCAGCCGAGATGTGACAGGGCGGGGTGAAGCTTTCTTT. It translates to CASSRDVTGRGEAFF.

This chain links TRBV6-5 with TRBJ1-4; D call uncertain. CDR3 size: 16 residues. The germline CDR1 and CDR2 sequences are MNHEY and SVGAGI. V gave up 0 bases and J gave up 5 bases, with 13 bases separating them. The CDR3 sequence: CASSYSWARANEKLFF. In DNA form, the CDR3 reads TGTGCCAGCAGTTACTCGTGGGCAAGGGCAAATGAAAAACTGTTTTTT.

Worth noting for this clone: This sample includes further DNA sequences coding for the same CDR3. The gene calls are TRBV6-5 and TRBJ1-4; D ambiguous. Germline V gene data show CDR1 as MNHEY and CDR2 as SVGAGI. CDR3 length: 14 amino acids. V gave up 0 bases and J gave up 3 bases, with 5 bases separating them. CDR3: CASSYSGSNEKLFF. The CDR3 bases are TGTGCCAGCAGTTACTCTGGATCTAATGAAAAACTGTTTTTT.

This sequence joins TRBV7-9 and TRBJ1-1, with TRBD1 as a possible D gene (6 bases). The CDR3 sequence is 14 residues long. CDR1 SEHNR and CDR2 FQNEAQ come from the germline V gene (reference sequence). Trimming cost V 5 bases and J 10 bases, with 20 bases left between them. The CDR3, as DNA: TGTGCCAGCAGCACCCAAAGGACAGCCGTCGCAGCTTTCTTT. Amino acid sequence: CASSTQRTAVAAFF.

The chain recombines TRBV7-2 with TRBJ1-1, with a tentative D call TRBD1 (5 bases). Germline values: CDR1 SGHTA, CDR2 FQGNSA. The CDR3 is 13 amino acids. Deletions cut 5 bases from V and 6 bases from J, with 13 bases between. CDR3 amino acids: CASSPQGSAEAFF. DNA of the CDR3: TGTGCCAGCAGCCCCCAGGGATCCGCTGAAGCTTTCTTT.

The J gene is TRBJ1-2, the V gene TRBV19; 9 bases match TRBD1. V trimming: 6 bases; J trimming: 6 bases; junction bases outside the gene matches: 5. Per the germline V gene, CDR1 is LNHDA and CDR2 is SQIVND (reference sequence). The CDR3 contains 13 residues. The DNA of the CDR3 is TGTGCCAGTAGCCCGGGACAGGGCGATGGCTACACCTTC. The encoded protein is CASSPGQGDGYTF.

The genes are TRBV2 and TRBJ2-3; 15 bases are shared with TRBD2. V dropped 4 bases and J dropped 5; count of bases not matched to a gene: 22. This CDR3 has 22 amino acids. Germline CDR1 is SNHLY and CDR2 is FYNNEI. The CDR3 region is CASSALGGGAGTSGRRGDTQYF. Written as DNA, the CDR3 is TGTGCCAGCAGTGCACTTGGAGGTGGAGCCGGGACTAGCGGGAGGCGGGGAGATACGCAGTATTTT.

The V gene is TRBV4-1, the J gene TRBJ1-6, with D tentatively TRBD1 (5 bases). CDR1 and CDR2 from the germline V gene are MGHRA and YSYEKL. The V end was cut by 4 bases, the J end by 5 bases, with 21 bases between. The CDR3 extends over 18 amino acids. The CDR3 region has the DNA TGCGCCAGCAGCCTAACCTTTCCAGGGTACTCTGATAATTCACCCCTCCACTTT. It encodes CASSLTFPGYSDNSPLHF.

The chain is built from TRBV6-1 and TRBJ1-5, with TRBD1 matching 9 bases. V shed 2 bases and J 0 bases; nucleotides not matched to a gene: 14. In germline, CDR1 is MNHNS, CDR2 SASEGT. The CDR3 consists of 20 residues. The CDR3: CASSEPQGQGISNSNQPQHF. The CDR3 DNA is TGTGCCAGCAGTGAACCACAGGGACAGGGAATATCTAATAGCAATCAGCCCCAGCATTTT.

This clone is labeled as medium-sized. The chain couples TRBV25-1 to TRBJ1-1; D uncertain. The CDR3 has 13 amino acids. V lost 6 bases and J 0 bases, leaving 8 bases between the germline ends. The V gene's germline CDR1 is MGHDK and CDR2 SYGVNS. The CDR3 sequence: CASSSGVNTEAFF. The CDR3 coding sequence is TGTGCCAGCAGCTCAGGCGTGAACACTGAAGCTTTCTTT.

Points on this clone: Other DNA sequences in the same sample also yield this CDR3. The chain combines TRBV2 with TRBJ1-5, with D perhaps TRBD1 (5 bases). The V gene lost 3 bases and the J gene lost 0 bases, with 24 bases spanning the gap. Germline assignment: CDR1 SNHLY and CDR2 FYNNEI. This CDR3 is built from 20 residues. The CDR3 spells CASSDISGSKWDLSNQPQHF. CDR3 sequence (DNA): TGTGCCAGCAGTGACATTAGCGGGTCTAAATGGGACCTTAGCAATCAGCCCCAGCATTTT.

This clone appeared a few times. The genes are TRBV29-1 and TRBJ1-1; 7 positions match TRBD1. Germline-derived CDR1 and CDR2 are SQVTM and ANQGSEA. The junction had 10 bases not matched to a gene; V was cut back by 3 bases and J by 3 bases. There are 15 residues in the CDR3. The CDR3 spells CSVDAGGTVDTEAFF. CDR3 nucleotide sequence: TGCAGCGTTGATGCAGGGGGGACAGTCGACACTGAAGCTTTCTTT.

A few counts support this clone. This chain links TRBV5-1 with TRBJ2-3; D not resolved. This CDR3 has 14 residues. V was pared by 4 bases and J by 1 base, with 10 bases between. Per the germline V gene, CDR1 is SGHRS and CDR2 is YFSETQ. CDR3 sequence: CASSPDGRTDTQYF. CDR3 DNA sequence: TGCGCCAGCAGCCCGGACGGGCGCACAGATACGCAGTATTTT.

The gene calls are TRBV6-5 and TRBJ1-3; tentative D call: TRBD1 (5 bases). CDR1 and CDR2 (germline): MNHEY, SVGAGI. The CDR3 has 14 amino acids. Trimming took 7 bases from V and 2 from J, leaving 12 bases between them. The CDR3 DNA is TGTGCCAGCACCATGGGGGGAACTGGAAACACCATATATTTT. Protein: CASTMGGTGNTIYF.

The rearrangement joins TRBV7-2 to TRBJ2-3; 8 positions agree with TRBD1. Trimming took 5 bases from V and 6 from J; bases not matched to a gene: 7. The length of the CDR3 is 14 residues. The germline V gene encodes CDR1 SGHTA and CDR2 FQGNSA. CDR3 nucleotide sequence: TGTGCCAGCAGCCGTTCGACAGGGGTGGATACGCAGTATTTT. Its translation is CASSRSTGVDTQYF.